This T cell receptor (beta chain) stems from a study of T cell repertoires in cytomegalovirus infection. Using its own MiXCR run on the reads, TCRdb lists one record per CDR3 protein. This table has fewer than 1,000,000 distinct CDR3 sequences, about a third appearing once. The CDR3 runs to 15 residues. Trimming removed 0 bases from V and 2 bases from J, with 8 bases in between. Germline assignment: CDR1 SGHTA and CDR2 FQGTGA. This clonotype has only a few counts. Its antigen is as yet unknown. The gene calls are TRBV7-3 and TRBJ2-1; maybe TRBD1 (5 bases). This receptor was obtained from a human donor in good health (CMV status not recorded). Some clones in this sample may be carry-over from other donors' samples. Sequencing was performed on cultured CD8+ T cells from PBMCs, taken from culture after CMV antigen stimulation. The CDR3 reads CASSLTGAAYNEQFF. The CDR3 DNA sequence: TGTGCCAGCAGCTTAACAGGGGCTGCCTACAATGAGCAGTTCTTC.